This TCR beta chain was recorded in a study of shared clonotypes between healthy human individuals. Study results and caveats: A reduction in generation probabilities was seen for non-shared clonotypes relative to those shared by all four donors.

In the case of this clone: Its antigen is not known.

Participating donors were healthy, HIV-negative adults free of recent acute infections or vaccinations. What CD8 memory combined were CD45RO+ cells and CCR7-negative CD45RA+ TemRA cells. Each subset's genomic DNA was split evenly across several immunoSEQ plates. Libraries were prepared by immunoSEQ multiplex PCR; TCRdb keeps only in-frame clonotypes and omits some of them. The sample records approximately 640,000 clones, about 90% being singletons. CDR1 is MNHEY, CDR2 SMNVEV, per germline (reference sequence). The V gene lost 6 bases and the J gene lost 0 bases, with 8 bases spanning the gap. The CDR3 runs to 13 residues.

The clonotype comes from a man aged 18 to 30 in good health. Some clones in this sample may be carry-over from other donors' samples. The rearrangement joins TRBV27 to TRBJ1-1; D remains ambiguous. Input material: memory CD8+ T cells from PBMCs. Subset specified: CD45RO+ cells pooled with CCR7-negative TemRA cells. CDR3: CASSLLMNTEAFF. CDR3 coding DNA: TGTGCCAGCAGCCTCCTCATGAACACTGAAGCTTTCTTT.